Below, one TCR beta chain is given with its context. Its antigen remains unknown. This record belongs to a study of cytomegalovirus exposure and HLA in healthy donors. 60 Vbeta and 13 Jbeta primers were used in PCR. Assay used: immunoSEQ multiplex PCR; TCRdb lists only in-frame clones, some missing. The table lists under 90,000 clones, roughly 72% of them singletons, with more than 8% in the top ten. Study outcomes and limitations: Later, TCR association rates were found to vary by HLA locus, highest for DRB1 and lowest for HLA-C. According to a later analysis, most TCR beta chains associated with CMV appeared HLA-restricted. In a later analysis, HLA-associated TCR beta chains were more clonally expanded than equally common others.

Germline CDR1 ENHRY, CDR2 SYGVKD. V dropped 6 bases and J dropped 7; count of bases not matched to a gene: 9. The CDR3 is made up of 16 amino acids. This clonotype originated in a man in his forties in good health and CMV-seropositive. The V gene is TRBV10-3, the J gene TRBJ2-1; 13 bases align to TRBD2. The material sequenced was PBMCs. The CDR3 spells CAISGTSGNRGNEQFF. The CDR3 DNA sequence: TGTGCCATCAGCGGGACTAGCGGGAATCGGGGTAATGAGCAGTTCTTC.